This T cell receptor (beta chain) was found in a study of blood T cell repertoires in COVID-19. Overall study context: Acute and convalescent COVID-19 specimens originated in the United States, Italy and Spain.

Seattle researchers signed up patients amid active infection and tracked them longitudinally. The method was immunoSEQ multiplex PCR; TCRdb's version includes in-frame clones alone and lacks a portion of them. The table records 150,000 to 200,000 clones, around 87% of them present only once. Sequenced: peripheral blood. This TCR came from an older woman with COVID-19, enrolled during active disease.

The CDR3 coding sequence is TGTGCCAGCTCACCACTTAACTCGAACACTGAAGCTTTCTTT. Its translation: CASSPLNSNTEAFF. The chain joins TRBV18 to TRBJ1-1; no clear D gene. The length of the CDR3 is 14 residues. The germline CDR1 and CDR2 sequences are KGHSH and LQKENI. V lost 1 base, J lost 1 base, and 7 bases lay in between.